The source of this T cell receptor beta chain is a study of T cells after posttransplantation cyclophosphamide. Findings of the study overall: Skin or GI-infiltrating T cells shared few TRB sequences with blood. Later post-transplant blood repertoires were often dominated by donor CD8+ memory clones. After PTCy, TRB diversity resembled that of CNI/methotrexate controls.

Germline V CDR1 and CDR2: GTSNPN, SVGIG (reference sequence). V was cut by 2 bases and J by 4 bases, with 12 bases left in between. The CDR3 covers 14 residues. As for this clone: Its antigen is as yet unknown.

Methotrexate plus calcineurin inhibitor accompanied controls' myeloablative marrow transplants; sampling was 1 year later. The protocol was immunoSEQ multiplex PCR, while the TCRdb copy is restricted to in-frame clones and leaves out a portion. The table records about 4,700 clones, 73% of them present only once. The clonotype originates from a female patient aged 50-59 years who received an allogeneic stem cell transplant from an unrelated donor, was CMV-positive, and had acute and chronic GVHD. The graft donor may have contributed some T cells. Sequencing was performed on PBMCs, taken around 320 days after allogeneic stem cell transplant with calcineurin inhibitor and methotrexate. This chain links TRBV30 with TRBJ1-5, with D perhaps matching TRBD1 (5 bases). CDR3 coding DNA: TGTGCCTGGAGTAAACGGGGGGGGAATCAGCCCCAGCATTTT. It translates to CAWSKRGGNQPQHF.